This TCR beta chain was found in a study of cytomegalovirus exposure and HLA in healthy donors. TCRdb keeps only in-frame clones here, not all; method: immunoSEQ multiplex PCR. The table records about 200,000 clones, about 81% of them present only once. Study-wide findings and caveats: Reports indicated that the classifier achieved high specificity and sensitivity in diagnosing cytomegalovirus status.

Among the roughly 120 subjects of the validation cohort, separate from the 666-subject first cohort, were the donors. A remark on this clone: Its antigen remains unidentified.

This clonotype originated in a woman in her thirties in good health and CMV-seronegative. Sequencing used PBMCs.

CDR3 coding DNA: TGTGCCAGCAGGGTCCGGGACAGGGGGTACGAAAAACTGTTTTTT. This gives the protein CASRVRDRGYEKLFF. This chain joins TRBV2 and TRBJ1-4; the match to TRBD1 covers 11 bases. CDR1 and CDR2 (germline): SNHLY, FYNNEI. This CDR3 spans 15 amino acids. The trim removed 6 bases at V and 8 bases at J, leaving 8 bases unmatched.